The TCR beta chain under discussion was sequenced for a study of OX40 agonist ivuxolimab in advanced cancers. Study background: At roughly 83% male, the cohort had a mean age of 60 years, ranging from 23 to 79. Study-wide points: On average, CD8+ T cells had more expanded clones than CD4+. With doses of 0.1-3.0 mg/kg, partial responders showed among the lowest clonal expansion.

In the case of this clone: The antigen remains unidentified.

The CDR3 is made up of 16 amino acids. The J segment lost 4 bases and the V segment lost 3 bases, leaving 7 bases of the junction unmatched. Germline CDR1 and CDR2: MGHRA and YSYEKL. Some clones are missing from TCRdb's copy, which holds only in-frame ones; the method was immunoSEQ multiplex PCR. The sample has approximately 94,000 clones, around 90% seen once; the top ten hold about 3%. The chain links TRBV4-1 to TRBJ2-5; 11 positions match TRBD1. This sequence was found in an adult with an advanced solid tumor such as melanoma, head and neck, liver or kidney cancer. Sequences were derived from CD4+ or CD8+ T cells sorted from blood, sampled in a trial of the OX40 agonist ivuxolimab. The CDR3 region is CASSHPGQGASETQYF. The CDR3 nucleotides read TGCGCCAGCAGCCATCCCGGACAGGGGGCGTCAGAGACCCAGTACTTC.